Following are 10 T cell receptor beta chains from one sample sequenced in a study of shared clonotypes between healthy human individuals. Generated by immunoSEQ multiplex PCR, the TCRdb table keeps only in-frame clones and is missing some. The sample has roughly 1,600,000 clones, 98% seen once. Sequencing was performed on naive CD4+ T cells sorted from blood. This sample's subset: CD45RA+ positively selected. The receptors derive from a man between 25 and 39 years old in good health.

CDR3 amino acids: CASSEGTGVAGWETQYF. In nucleotides, the CDR3 is TGCGCCAGCAGTGAAGGGACAGGCGTCGCGGGCTGGGAGACCCAGTACTTC. The rearrangement joins TRBV10-1 to TRBJ2-5; TRBD1 agrees at 8 bases. The J segment lost 5 bases and the V segment lost 3 bases, leaving 14 bases of the junction unmatched. Germline V lookup: CDR1 WNHNN, CDR2 SYGVQD (reference sequence). The CDR3 loop spans 17 amino acids.

The V and J genes are TRBV2 and TRBJ1-2; D remains unclear. CDR3 length: 13 amino acids. Germline V gene data show CDR1 as SNHLY and CDR2 as FYNNEI. V lost 8 bases and J lost 8, with 18 bases in between. CDR3 residues: CASGLGRIYGYTF. In nucleotides, the CDR3 is TGTGCCAGCGGCCTTGGCAGGATATACGGCTACACCTTC. Combining the CDR3 with reference TRBV2 and TRBJ1-2 gives the whole variable domain EPEVTQTPSHQVTQMGQEVILRCVPISNHLYFYWYRQILGQKVEFLVSFYNNEISEKSEIFDDQFSVERPDGSNFTLKIRSTKLEDSAMYFCASGLGRIYGYTFGSGTRLTVV.

A remark on this clone: Other nucleotide sequences from this sample produce the same CDR3. The chain links TRBV5-1 to TRBJ1-1; no firm D call. Germline-derived CDR1 and CDR2 are SGHRS and YFSETQ. The CDR3 contains 13 residues. V gave up 10 bases and J gave up 0 bases, with 13 bases separating them. The CDR3 DNA sequence: TGCGCCTCTTCCGGGTTCTTGAACACTGAAGCTTTCTTT. As protein: CASSGFLNTEAFF.

The chain links TRBV6-1 to TRBJ2-7; D is unresolved. Trimming pared 4 bases from V and 0 bases from J, leaving 13 bases between. Germline CDR1 is MNHNS and CDR2 is SASEGT. The CDR3 contains 15 residues. CDR3 bases: TGTGCCAGCAGTGGAAACGGAAGGATCTCCTACGAGCAGTACTTC. This translates into CASSGNGRISYEQYF.

The chain is built from TRBV28 and TRBJ2-3; D is uncertain. CDR1 and CDR2 from the germline V gene are MDHEN and SYDVKM. The V gene lost 2 bases and the J gene lost 0 bases, with 6 bases spanning the gap. This CDR3 comprises 14 residues. The DNA of the CDR3 is TGTGCCAGCAGTTTAGGGGTTAGCACAGATACGCAGTATTTT. Its translation: CASSLGVSTDTQYF.

V is TRBV7-3 and J is TRBJ1-5; 9 positions match TRBD1. This CDR3 contains 13 residues. Losses at the gene ends were 5 bases for V and 7 bases for J; bases not matched to a gene: 3. In germline, CDR1 is SGHTA, CDR2 FQGTGA. The CDR3: CASSDRGGQPQHF. DNA for the CDR3: TGTGCCAGCAGCGACAGGGGGGGACAGCCCCAGCATTTT.

The V call is TRBV6-5, the J call TRBJ2-7; D might be TRBD1 (6 bases). The germline V gene has CDR1 MNHEY and CDR2 SVGAGI. Trimming removed 2 bases from V and 3 bases from J, with 17 bases in between. The CDR3 is made up of 16 amino acids. The CDR3 here is CASSYRWVGQIYEQYF. CDR3 DNA sequence: TGTGCCAGCAGTTACCGATGGGTTGGACAGATCTACGAGCAGTACTTC.

V is TRBV5-1 and J is TRBJ1-3; no definite D call. Trimming took 2 bases from V and 8 from J, leaving 5 bases between them. This CDR3 region has 11 residues. The germline V gene has CDR1 SGHRS and CDR2 YFSETQ. CDR3 sequence: CASSFSDTIYF. In DNA, the CDR3 is TGCGCCAGCAGCTTTAGTGACACCATATATTTT. Full variable domain (outside the CDR3, taken from reference TRBV5-1 and TRBJ1-3): KAGVTQTPRYLIKTRGQQVTLSCSPISGHRSVSWYQQTPGQGLQFLFEYFSETQRNKGNFPGRFSGRQFSNSRSEMNVSTLELGDSALYLCASSFSDTIYFGEGSWLTVV.

The rearrangement uses TRBV9 and TRBJ1-2; no reliable D call. This CDR3 comprises 16 residues. The ends were cut back, 6 bases at V and 2 bases at J, with 20 bases in the middle. The germline CDR1 and CDR2 sequences are SGDLS and YYNGEE. The CDR3 bases are TGTGCCAGCACCCCGGGTTCCCCATTCAACAACTATGGCTACACCTTC. Translated: CASTPGSPFNNYGYTF.

This sequence joins TRBV10-3 and TRBJ1-6; 8 bases agree with TRBD1. V was pared by 6 bases and J by 9 bases, with 10 bases of the junction left unmatched. Per the germline V gene, CDR1 is ENHRY and CDR2 is SYGVKD. This CDR3 has 15 residues. The CDR3 DNA sequence: TGTGCCATCAGCCCGGACAGGGAAGGGTTTTCACCCCTCCACTTT. It encodes CAISPDREGFSPLHF.